This TCR beta chain stems from a study of cytomegalovirus exposure and HLA in healthy donors. As to this clone: Its antigen is not known.

Trimming shortened V by 5 bases and J by 5 bases, and 12 bases separated the two germline ends. CDR1 GTSNPN and CDR2 SVGIG come from the germline V gene (reference sequence). This CDR3 is 12 amino acids long. Overall study findings and caveats: Productive rates of about 90% or about 30% were seen for most TCR beta V segments in an earlier analysis.

The PCR made use of 60 Vbeta and 13 Jbeta primers. TCRdb's table, derived via immunoSEQ multiplex PCR, lists solely in-frame clones and lacks some. Of about 170,000 clones in the sample, 60% to 85% are singletons; the top ten hold about 3.4%. The TCR comes from a female donor in good health and CMV-seronegative. This chain links TRBV30 with TRBJ1-2; D possibly corresponds to TRBD1 (5 bases). The sequenced material came from PBMCs. CDR3 coding DNA: TGTGCCTGGGCGTGGGGGACTTATGGCTACACCTTC. Its protein product is CAWAWGTYGYTF.